This paragraph reports one T cell receptor (beta chain). Its antigen is as yet unknown. The sample is drawn from a study of cytomegalovirus exposure and HLA in healthy donors. Whole-study results and caveats: The authors listed 150 to 200 TCR beta chains as cytomegalovirus-associated. The records held CMV serostatus as the only immune exposure information. It was reportedly the case that the classifier diagnosed cytomegalovirus status with high specificity and sensitivity. V- and J-gene trimming in TCR beta was tied to a missense DCLRE1C variant by an analysis performed later.

60 Vbeta and 13 Jbeta primers were used in PCR. Sequenced by immunoSEQ multiplex PCR; TCRdb stores in-frame clones only, minus some. The sample comprises under 120,000 clones, approximately 80% of which are singletons, and roughly 4.9% rests with the top ten. Germline V lookup: CDR1 SGHVS, CDR2 FNYEAQ. The CDR3 runs 13 residues. V lost 2 bases and J 5 bases, leaving 6 bases between the germline ends. Material: PBMCs. The chain links TRBV7-6 to TRBJ2-2; D is undetermined. The receptor's source is a female donor in good health and CMV-seropositive. The CDR3 spells CASSLFLTGELFF. CDR3 nucleotides: TGTGCCAGCAGCTTATTCCTTACCGGGGAGCTGTTTTTT.